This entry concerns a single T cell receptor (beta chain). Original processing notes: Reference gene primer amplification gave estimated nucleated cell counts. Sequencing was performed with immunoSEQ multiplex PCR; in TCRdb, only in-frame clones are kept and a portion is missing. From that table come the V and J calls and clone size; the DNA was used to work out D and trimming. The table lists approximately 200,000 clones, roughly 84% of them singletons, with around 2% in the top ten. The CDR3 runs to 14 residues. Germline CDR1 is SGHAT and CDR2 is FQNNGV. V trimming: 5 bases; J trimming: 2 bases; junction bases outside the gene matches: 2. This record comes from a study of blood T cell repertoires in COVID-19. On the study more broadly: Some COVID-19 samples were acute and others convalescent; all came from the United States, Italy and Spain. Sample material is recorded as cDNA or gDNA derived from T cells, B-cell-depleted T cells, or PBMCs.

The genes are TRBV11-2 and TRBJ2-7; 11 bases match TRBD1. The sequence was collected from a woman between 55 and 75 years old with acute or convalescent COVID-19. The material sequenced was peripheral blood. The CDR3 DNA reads TGTGCCAGCAGCCCGGGACAGGGGGCCTACGAGCAGTACTTC. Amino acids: CASSPGQGAYEQYF.